The subject of this entry is one T cell receptor beta chain. Original processing methods: Reference gene primer amplification gave nucleated cell count estimates. Here immunoSEQ multiplex PCR was the method, and the copy in TCRdb shows in-frame clones only, minus some. V and J calls plus clone size are reproduced from that table; the DNA served to infer D and trimming. The data hold fewer than 140,000 clones, with 71% observed a single time. There are 15 residues in the CDR3. From germline, CDR1 is LGHNT and CDR2 FRNRAP. V was pared by 5 bases and J by 0 bases, with 11 bases between. This entry belongs to a study of blood T cell repertoires in COVID-19. Across the whole study: Both acute and convalescent COVID-19 samples were obtained from the United States, Italy and Spain. The cDNA or gDNA used as material had been derived from T cells, B-cell-depleted T cells, or PBMCs.

Sequencing was carried out using peripheral blood. The TCR comes from a human donor with acute or convalescent COVID-19. The donor label of this sample is uncertain. The chain joins TRBV12-5 to TRBJ1-3; D remains ambiguous. This CDR3 reads CASGEKGVSGNTIYF. For the CDR3, the DNA is TGTGCTAGTGGTGAGAAGGGAGTCTCTGGAAACACCATATATTTT.